These T cell receptor beta chains were read from a single sample in a study of T cell responses to AZD1222 COVID-19 vaccine. Only in-frame clones appear in the TCRdb table, and some are missing; sequencing was by immunoSEQ multiplex PCR. The table has roughly 120,000 clones, roughly nine tenths seen once; the top ten hold roughly 1.6%. The input for sequencing was peripheral blood, taken 28 days after the second AZD1222 dose. Receptors originate from an adult who received the AZD1222 COVID-19 vaccine. The CDR3 runs from the conserved cysteine through the conserved F or W. D genes are given only for firm matches. Expanded clones are given a class, and other clones once, few, many or no size at all.

d_gene: -
j_gene: TRBJ1-4
abundance: -
v_gene: TRBV27
CDR3nt: TGTGCCAGCAGCCGGGACCGTTATGAAAAACTGTTTTTT
CDR3aa: CASSRDRYEKLFF

d_gene: -
j_gene: TRBJ1-1
abundance: -
v_gene: TRBV25-1
CDR3nt: TGTGCCAGCAGTGAATGGGGAGGGTCTGAAGCTTTCTTT
CDR3aa: CASSEWGGSEAFF

d_gene: -
j_gene: TRBJ1-4
abundance: -
v_gene: TRBV9
CDR3nt: TGTGCCAGCAGTCCCAATGTAGGAAATGAAAAACTGTTTTTT
CDR3aa: CASSPNVGNEKLFF

d_gene: -
j_gene: TRBJ2-2
abundance: -
v_gene: TRBV10-2
CDR3nt: TGCGCCAGCAGTGAGTCGGGAGGATTGAGCGGGCCTACGAACACCGGGGAGCTGTTTTTT
CDR3aa: CASSESGGLSGPTNTGELFF

d_gene: -
j_gene: TRBJ2-7
abundance: -
v_gene: TRBV2
CDR3nt: TGTGCCAGCAGTGAACTGGGGCGTGAGCAGTACTTC
CDR3aa: CASSELGREQYF

d_gene: TRBD1
j_gene: TRBJ2-7
abundance: -
v_gene: TRBV18
CDR3nt: TGTGCCAGCTCACTCAGGGACAGGGCTTACGAGCAGTACTTC
CDR3aa: CASSLRDRAYEQYF

d_gene: -
j_gene: TRBJ1-3
abundance: -
v_gene: TRBV19
CDR3nt: TGTGCCAGTTCCCGGGTAGGCGGAAACACCATATATTTT
CDR3aa: CASSRVGGNTIYF

d_gene: -
j_gene: TRBJ2-5
abundance: -
v_gene: TRBV28
CDR3nt: TGTGCCAGCAGTTTATCCTTGGGGCCCGGAGAGACCCAGTACTTC
CDR3aa: CASSLSLGPGETQYF

d_gene: -
j_gene: TRBJ2-7
abundance: -
v_gene: TRBV11-2
CDR3nt: TGTGCCAGCAGCTTAGAACGGGGAAACGAGCAGTACTTC
CDR3aa: CASSLERGNEQYF

d_gene: -
j_gene: TRBJ1-5
abundance: -
v_gene: TRBV20-1
CDR3nt: TGCAGTGCTAGAGGTGACACCCATCAGCATTTT
CDR3aa: CSARGDTHQHF

d_gene: TRBD1
j_gene: TRBJ2-2
abundance: once
v_gene: TRBV19
CDR3nt: TGTGCCAGTTCAATGACAGGGGCCACCGGGGAGCTGTTTTTT
CDR3aa: CASSMTGATGELFF

d_gene: TRBD2
j_gene: TRBJ2-4
abundance: -
v_gene: TRBV19
CDR3nt: TGTGCCAGTAGTATGCCGGGACTAGCGGGCCAAAACATTCAGTACTTC
CDR3aa: CASSMPGLAGQNIQYF

d_gene: TRBD1
j_gene: TRBJ1-2
abundance: -
v_gene: TRBV28
CDR3nt: TGTGCCAGCAGTTCCGGGACAGGGGATAACTATGGCTACACCTTC
CDR3aa: CASSSGTGDNYGYTF

d_gene: -
j_gene: TRBJ1-2
abundance: -
v_gene: TRBV25-1
CDR3nt: TGTGCCAGCAGTGACGTTGGCGGTAACCGCTACACCTTC
CDR3aa: CASSDVGGNRYTF

d_gene: TRBD2
j_gene: TRBJ2-1
abundance: -
v_gene: TRBV6-5
CDR3nt: TGTGCCAGCAGATCGGGACTAGCGGGTGTGCATGAGCAGTTCTTC
CDR3aa: CASRSGLAGVHEQFF

d_gene: -
j_gene: TRBJ2-7
abundance: -
v_gene: TRBV29-1
CDR3nt: TGCAGCGTTGACGCCGGCTCAAGGTACGAGCAGTACTTC
CDR3aa: CSVDAGSRYEQYF

d_gene: -
j_gene: TRBJ1-5
abundance: -
v_gene: TRBV15
CDR3nt: TGTGCCACCAGCAGCGGGGCAGATAGCAATCAGCCCCAGCATTTT
CDR3aa: CATSSGADSNQPQHF

d_gene: -
j_gene: TRBJ2-5
abundance: -
v_gene: TRBV10-3
CDR3nt: TGTGCCATCAGTGATTGGGGGGAGACCCAGTACTTC
CDR3aa: CAISDWGETQYF

d_gene: TRBD2
j_gene: TRBJ2-5
abundance: -
v_gene: TRBV5-4
CDR3nt: TGTGCCAGCAGCCCGGGACTACCTCGGGAGACCCAGTACTTC
CDR3aa: CASSPGLPRETQYF

d_gene: TRBD1
j_gene: TRBJ1-2
abundance: -
v_gene: TRBV24-1
CDR3nt: TGTGCCACCAGTGACCCTAATGCCGGGACAGGCTATGGCTACACCTTC
CDR3aa: CATSDPNAGTGYGYTF

d_gene: TRBD1
j_gene: TRBJ2-7
abundance: few
v_gene: TRBV5-6
CDR3nt: TGTGCCAGCAGCTTGTGGGGGACAGGGATCTACGAGCAGTACTTC
CDR3aa: CASSLWGTGIYEQYF

d_gene: TRBD2
j_gene: TRBJ2-5
abundance: -
v_gene: TRBV5-1
CDR3nt: TGCGCCAGCAGCGGGGAGGGGTGGGAGACCCAGTACTTC
CDR3aa: CASSGEGWETQYF

d_gene: TRBD1
j_gene: TRBJ1-2
abundance: -
v_gene: TRBV28
CDR3nt: TGTGCCAGCAGGGATCTATTCCAGGGGGCTGCGAACTATGGCTACACCTTC
CDR3aa: CASRDLFQGAANYGYTF

d_gene: -
j_gene: TRBJ1-4
abundance: -
v_gene: TRBV28
CDR3nt: TGTGCCAGCAGTTTAGGCGGCAATAATGAAAAACTGTTTTTT
CDR3aa: CASSLGGNNEKLFF

d_gene: -
j_gene: TRBJ2-1
abundance: -
v_gene: TRBV29-1
CDR3nt: TGCAGCGTGGCCCCAGGGGGGAACAATGAGCAGTTCTTC
CDR3aa: CSVAPGGNNEQFF

d_gene: -
j_gene: TRBJ2-3
abundance: -
v_gene: TRBV7-9
CDR3nt: TGTGCCAGCAGCTTGGACTGGACCCGCACAGATACGCAGTATTTT
CDR3aa: CASSLDWTRTDTQYF

d_gene: -
j_gene: TRBJ1-4
abundance: -
v_gene: TRBV19
CDR3nt: TGTGCCAGTAGTCTCCCGGGAGAAGCTAATGAAAAACTGTTTTTT
CDR3aa: CASSLPGEANEKLFF

d_gene: -
j_gene: TRBJ1-1
abundance: -
v_gene: TRBV6-5
CDR3nt: TGTGCCAGCAGTTATCACCCCGCAGCCATGAACACTGAAGCTTTCTTT
CDR3aa: CASSYHPAAMNTEAFF

d_gene: TRBD1
j_gene: TRBJ1-4
abundance: -
v_gene: TRBV30
CDR3nt: TGTGCCGCCGACCGGGACAGGGGATATGGTGATGAAAAACTGTTTTTT
CDR3aa: CAADRDRGYGDEKLFF

d_gene: TRBD2
j_gene: TRBJ2-1
abundance: -
v_gene: TRBV9
CDR3nt: TGTGCCAGCAGCGCCTTTACCGGGACTATCTACAATGAGCAGTTCTTC
CDR3aa: CASSAFTGTIYNEQFF

d_gene: -
j_gene: TRBJ2-1
abundance: -
v_gene: TRBV30
CDR3nt: TGTGCCTGGAGTAGAGGATCAGGATATGATGAGCAGTTCTTC
CDR3aa: CAWSRGSGYDEQFF

d_gene: TRBD1
j_gene: TRBJ2-2
abundance: -
v_gene: TRBV6-4
CDR3nt: TGTGCCAGCAGTGACACCGACAGGGGCACCGGGGAGCTGTTTTTT
CDR3aa: CASSDTDRGTGELFF

d_gene: TRBD1
j_gene: TRBJ2-3
abundance: -
v_gene: TRBV10-3
CDR3nt: TGTGCCATCAGTTCTGACAGGGGAGCAGATACGCAGTATTTT
CDR3aa: CAISSDRGADTQYF

d_gene: TRBD1
j_gene: TRBJ1-6
abundance: -
v_gene: TRBV5-1
CDR3nt: TGCGCCAGCAGCGGGGGACAGAGCTATAATTCACCCCTCCACTTT
CDR3aa: CASSGGQSYNSPLHF

d_gene: TRBD1
j_gene: TRBJ1-2
abundance: -
v_gene: TRBV20-1
CDR3nt: TGCAGTGCTAGTCTCTGGACAGGGGGTTATGGCTACACCTTC
CDR3aa: CSASLWTGGYGYTF

d_gene: -
j_gene: TRBJ1-6
abundance: -
v_gene: TRBV27
CDR3nt: TGTGCCAGCAGCTACACCATAAATTCACCCCTCCACTTT
CDR3aa: CASSYTINSPLHF

d_gene: -
j_gene: TRBJ1-2
abundance: once
v_gene: TRBV27
CDR3nt: TGTGCCAGCAGTTTGGGTTTCGGTCTCCGAGGGGGGGGCTACACCTTC
CDR3aa: CASSLGFGLRGGGYTF

d_gene: -
j_gene: TRBJ1-5
abundance: few
v_gene: TRBV6-1
CDR3nt: TGTGCCAGCAGTGAAAGGGCCGTGGGGCCCCAGCATTTT
CDR3aa: CASSERAVGPQHF

d_gene: TRBD1
j_gene: TRBJ1-2
abundance: once
v_gene: TRBV5-5
CDR3nt: TGTGCCAGCAGCCGAGAACAAGACGACAGGGGATTCGGCTACACCTTC
CDR3aa: CASSREQDDRGFGYTF

d_gene: TRBD2
j_gene: TRBJ2-3
abundance: -
v_gene: TRBV5-1
CDR3nt: TGCGCCAGCAGCTCTGGGACTAGCGGGAGTGGAACAGATACGCAGTATTTT
CDR3aa: CASSSGTSGSGTDTQYF

d_gene: -
j_gene: TRBJ1-2
abundance: -
v_gene: TRBV28
CDR3nt: TGTGCCAGCAGTTTAGCCGGGACTTACTATGGCTACACCTTC
CDR3aa: CASSLAGTYYGYTF

d_gene: TRBD2
j_gene: TRBJ2-3
abundance: few
v_gene: TRBV7-9
CDR3nt: TGTGCCAGCAGCTTCGGGACTAGCGAAAGCACAGATACGCAGTATTTT
CDR3aa: CASSFGTSESTDTQYF

d_gene: -
j_gene: TRBJ2-7
abundance: -
v_gene: TRBV3-1/TRBV3-2
CDR3nt: TGTGCCAGCAGCCAACAATTTATCTCCTCTAGAGAGCAGTACTTC
CDR3aa: CASSQQFISSREQYF

d_gene: -
j_gene: TRBJ2-1
abundance: -
v_gene: TRBV29-1
CDR3nt: TGCAGCGTTGCGCGGGTCCTTACAGGGAATGAGCAGTTCTTC
CDR3aa: CSVARVLTGNEQFF

d_gene: TRBD2
j_gene: TRBJ2-3
abundance: -
v_gene: TRBV10-1
CDR3nt: TGCGCCAGCAGTCACGGGACTAGTCCGTCAGATACGCAGTATTTT
CDR3aa: CASSHGTSPSDTQYF

d_gene: TRBD2
j_gene: TRBJ2-3
abundance: -
v_gene: TRBV27
CDR3nt: TGTGCCAGCAGTTCTGGACTAGCGGGGGATGTAGATACGCAGTATTTT
CDR3aa: CASSSGLAGDVDTQYF

d_gene: -
j_gene: TRBJ2-7
abundance: -
v_gene: TRBV15
CDR3nt: TGTGCCACCAGCAGATCCGAGGATTTGGGCAAGCAGTACTTC
CDR3aa: CATSRSEDLGKQYF

d_gene: -
j_gene: TRBJ2-7
abundance: -
v_gene: TRBV4-1
CDR3nt: TGCGCCAGCAGCTCCACGGACTTTGCCTACGAGCAGTACTTC
CDR3aa: CASSSTDFAYEQYF

d_gene: TRBD2
j_gene: TRBJ2-7
abundance: -
v_gene: TRBV5-1
CDR3nt: TGCGCCAGCAGCTCAAGCGGGAGCCACTCCTACGAGCAGTACTTC
CDR3aa: CASSSSGSHSYEQYF

d_gene: -
j_gene: TRBJ1-1
abundance: -
v_gene: TRBV2
CDR3nt: TGTGCCAGCAGCACTGAAGCTTTCTTT
CDR3aa: CASSTEAFF

d_gene: TRBD1
j_gene: TRBJ1-1
abundance: -
v_gene: TRBV30
CDR3nt: TGTGCCTGGACAACAGGGCAGGGGGTGAACACTGAAGCTTTCTTT
CDR3aa: CAWTTGQGVNTEAFF

d_gene: TRBD1
j_gene: TRBJ1-5
abundance: once
v_gene: TRBV30
CDR3nt: TGTGCCTGGAGTTCCCGGGACAGGAGCAATCAGCCCCAGCATTTT
CDR3aa: CAWSSRDRSNQPQHF

d_gene: -
j_gene: TRBJ1-4
abundance: once
v_gene: TRBV5-4
CDR3nt: TGTGCCAGCAGCCCCGCCAGGGAGGAAAAACTGTTTTTT
CDR3aa: CASSPAREEKLFF

d_gene: -
j_gene: TRBJ1-1
abundance: -
v_gene: TRBV5-1
CDR3nt: TGCGCCAGCAGCTTCCGGGCCCTAAACACTGAAGCTTTCTTT
CDR3aa: CASSFRALNTEAFF